The T cell receptor delta chain described here comes from a study of gamma-delta chains in newborns, infants, children. Study as a whole: Innate gammadelta T cells reportedly expand polyclonally right after birth, driven by microbial exposure, per the title.

This clone was detected a few times. A single base separates this from a much larger clone, so it may be a read error. Within the sample, other DNA sequences also encode this same CDR3. This CDR3 spans 18 amino acids. Germline V CDR1 and CDR2: GEAIGNYY, EKD. With 9 bases clipped from V and 0 bases from J, the junction kept 20 bases outside the gene matches. TCRdb redid clone calling on the reads using CATT. This sample has 750 to 1,000 delta-chain clones; approximately 0.8% occur once, and the top ten carry over 25%. The chain has TRDV2 and TRDJ1, with 8 bases fitting TRDD3. This sequence was found in a child in good health. Sequencing was carried out using blood. CDR3 in DNA: TGTGCCCGCGACACCGTACTGGGGGCCAAACTATACACCGATAAACTCATCTTT. It yields the protein CARDTVLGAKLYTDKLIF.